This T cell receptor beta chain was profiled in a study of CD8 T cells in Susac syndrome. Reverse transcription of roughly 0.45 to 1 ug RNA used random hexamers. Using its own MiXCR run on the immunoSEQ multiplex PCR reads, TCRdb lists one record per CDR3 protein. The sample has 150,000 to 200,000 distinct CDR3 sequences; roughly 91% are singletons. This clonotype was recorded only once. CDR1 is SGHRS, CDR2 YFSETQ, per germline. This CDR3 has 14 amino acids. Trimming cost V 0 bases and J 3 bases, with 9 bases left between them. The source is a human donor with Susac syndrome. Sample: CD4+ T cells from PBMCs. This rearrangement joins TRBV5-1 to TRBJ1-1; no firm D call. The CDR3, as DNA: TGCGCCAGCAGCTTGGCTGCCACCGACACTGAAGCTTTCTTT. Amino acid sequence: CASSLAATDTEAFF.